The following is a TCR beta chain sequence with its context. Antigen specificity is unknown. It was treatment-naive patients with stable or active relapsing-remitting disease who made up the multiple sclerosis controls. Purification of the CD8+ and CD4+ T cells relied on negative isolation, and TEMRA cells underwent FACS enrichment. The CDR3 length is 16 residues. V was shortened by 0 bases and J by 2 bases, with 13 bases between the two germline ends. Germline V CDR1 and CDR2: SQVTM, ANQGSEA. Reverse transcription of roughly 0.45 to 1 ug RNA used random hexamers. Multiplex PCR with immunoSEQ amplified the TCR beta CDR3 across 54 Vbeta and 13 Jbeta. A single record per CDR3 protein comes from TCRdb applying MiXCR to the immunoSEQ multiplex PCR reads. This sample carries roughly 400,000 distinct CDR3 sequences, 75% to 90% of them seen once, and the ten largest clones take about 0.12%. The data originate from a study of CD8 T cells in Susac syndrome.

General observations from the study: The authors acknowledged that the study's TCR sequencing and HLA analysis involved relatively few individuals.

This TCR derives from a human donor with multiple sclerosis. Sequencing used CD8+ T cells from PBMCs. The genes are TRBV29-1 and TRBJ2-2, with D possibly TRBD1 on 6 matching bases. CDR3 in DNA: TGCAGCGTTGAAGAGGACGTGGGGGCAAACACCGGGGAGCTGTTTTTT. Translated: CSVEEDVGANTGELFF.